This T cell receptor (beta chain) was recorded in a study of technical replicates of blood from a few donors. V gave up 5 bases and J gave up 5 bases, with 12 bases separating them. CDR3 length: 14 amino acids. Germline V gives CDR1 MNHNS, CDR2 SASEGT. Repertoires were generated with immunoSEQ multiplex PCR, while TCRdb's copy carries only in-frame clones and drops some. The data hold some 64,000 clones, with 80% to 95% observed a single time. This chain uses TRBV6-1 with TRBJ1-4; the D gene is possibly TRBD1 (6 bases). The receptor's source is a human donor in good health. Some clones in this sample may be carry-over from other donors' samples. The sequenced material came from PBMCs. The CDR3 spells CASSQDSANEKLFF. CDR3 sequence (DNA): TGTGCCAGCAGTCAGGACAGCGCAAATGAAAAACTGTTTTTT.